Listed here is a single T cell receptor (beta chain). Its antigen is unknown. Assay used: immunoSEQ multiplex PCR; TCRdb lists only in-frame clones, some missing. The data contain over 70,000 clones, about nine tenths of them singletons. This CDR3 has 14 residues. Germline assignment: CDR1 LNHNV and CDR2 YYDKDF (reference sequence). V lost 0 bases, J lost 6 bases, and 6 bases lay in between. This entry belongs to a study of OX40 agonist ivuxolimab in advanced cancers. Study-level points and caveats: Within 6 weeks, CD4+ and CD8+ blood T cells expanded clonally at 0.1 to 3.0 mg/kg.

This TCR was recovered from an adult with an advanced solid tumor such as melanoma, head and neck, liver or kidney cancer. This specimen was CD4+ or CD8+ T cells sorted from blood, taken in a trial of the OX40 agonist ivuxolimab. The gene calls are TRBV15 and TRBJ1-6, with D maybe TRBD1 (5 bases). CDR3 sequence: CATSRDGGNSPLHF. CDR3 coding DNA: TGTGCCACCAGCAGAGATGGGGGTAATTCACCCCTCCACTTT.